This TCR beta chain was retrieved from a study of T cells after yellow fever vaccination. Study results and caveats: Contaminants from the bulk population, in the form of abundant clonotypes, could be found in FACS-sorted repertoires. On re-exposure, the response was weaker but peaked faster, at day 5 versus 15. The study re-detected most primary-vaccination clones after the booster (roughly 96% CD4, almost 90% CD8).

A note on this clonotype: The antigen is unknown.

Germline V lookup: CDR1 DFQATT, CDR2 SNEGSKA (reference sequence). Trimming took off 1 base at V and 9 bases at J, with 13 bases between the two ends. This CDR3 has 13 residues. TCR cDNA was made by 5'RACE template switching, adding a universal primer site and UMIs. TCRdb called the 5' RACE reads again in MiXCR, with one record for every CDR3 protein. Of around 590,000 distinct CDR3 sequences listed, over 9% were seen once; the top ten hold about 15%. The sequencing used PBMCs, collected on the day of the yellow fever booster vaccination. This clonotype was sampled from a man in his thirties or forties who received the YFV17D yellow fever vaccine. The chain links TRBV20-1 to TRBJ2-4, with D tentatively TRBD1 (5 bases). As DNA, the CDR3 is TGCAGTGCTAGAGGGTCAGGGATGGGCATTCAGTACTTC. Translated, it gives CSARGSGMGIQYF.